This T cell receptor (beta chain) was retrieved from a study of cytomegalovirus exposure and HLA in healthy donors. Study-wide results and limits: Across all donors, roughly uniform sequencing depth was an assumption of the presence/absence analyses. In a later analysis, HLA-C alleles had the fewest associated TCRs, DRB1 alleles the most. Among the CMV-associated chains, three were confirmed in vitro as specific for CMV antigens.

Trimming removed 0 bases at V and 1 base at J, with 6 bases between. Germline values: CDR1 LGHNA, CDR2 YNFKEQ. The CDR3 has 14 amino acids. This clone was seen repeatedly, ten times or more. As yet, its antigen is unknown. Distinct nucleotide sequences in the sample also encode this CDR3. PCR used 60 Vbeta primers and 13 Jbeta primers. Repertoires were generated with immunoSEQ multiplex PCR, while TCRdb's copy carries only in-frame clones and drops some. The table has about 210,000 clones, almost 80% seen once. The chain uses TRBV4-2 and TRBJ1-1; D gene unclear. The sequence was obtained from a male donor in good health and CMV-seronegative. The specimen was PBMCs. CDR3 DNA sequence: TGTGCCAGCAGCCAAGATCGGGGGAACACTGAAGCTTTCTTT. Encoded protein: CASSQDRGNTEAFF.